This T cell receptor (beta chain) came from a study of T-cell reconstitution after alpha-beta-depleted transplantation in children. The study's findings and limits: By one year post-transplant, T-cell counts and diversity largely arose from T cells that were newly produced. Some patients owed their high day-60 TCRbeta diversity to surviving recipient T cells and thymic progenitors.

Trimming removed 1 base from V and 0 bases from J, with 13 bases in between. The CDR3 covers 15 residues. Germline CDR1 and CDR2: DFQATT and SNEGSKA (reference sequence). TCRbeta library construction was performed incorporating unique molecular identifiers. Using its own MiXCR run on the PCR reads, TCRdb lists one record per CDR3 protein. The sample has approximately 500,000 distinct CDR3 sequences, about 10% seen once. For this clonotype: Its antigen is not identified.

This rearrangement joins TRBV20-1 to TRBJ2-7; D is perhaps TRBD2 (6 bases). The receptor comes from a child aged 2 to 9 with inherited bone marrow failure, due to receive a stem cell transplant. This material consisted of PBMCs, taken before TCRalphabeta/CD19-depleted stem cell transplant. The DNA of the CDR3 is TGCAGTGCTAGAGTCAAATCTAGCGCCTCCTACGAGCAGTACTTC. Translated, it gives CSARVKSSASYEQYF.